Listed below are T cell receptor beta chains from one sample, sequenced in a study of shared clonotypes between healthy human individuals. The assay was immunoSEQ multiplex PCR, and TCRdb's table has in-frame clones only and misses some. The sample has about 2.4 million clones, approximately 94% seen once; the top ten hold around 0.37%. Sequencing was performed on naive CD4+ T cells from PBMCs. These receptors all come from a man between 18 and 35 years old in good health. Some clones in this sample may be carry-over from other donors' samples. Each CDR3 is given with its conserved first and last residue. D genes are given only for firm matches. Only some rows state a clone size, as once, few, many or a class for expanded clones.

CDR3,DNA,size,J,V,D
CASGPEDREYTYEQYF,TGTGCTAGTGGCCCAGAAGACAGGGAATATACCTACGAGCAGTACTTC,-,TRBJ2-7,TRBV12-5,TRBD1
CASRQTGQGLAKNIQYF,TGTGCCAGCAGACAAACGGGACAGGGCTTAGCCAAAAACATTCAGTACTTC,-,TRBJ2-4,TRBV7-9,TRBD1
CASSLASTAPRWYTF,TGCGCCAGCAGCTTGGCCTCTACGGCTCCCAGGTGGTACACCTTC,-,TRBJ1-2,TRBV5-1,-
CASSVTGSAGELFF,TGTGCCAGCAGTGTCACAGGTTCAGCCGGGGAGCTGTTTTTT,-,TRBJ2-2,TRBV2,-
CASMDWNTGELFF,TGTGCCAGCATGGATTGGAACACCGGGGAGCTGTTTTTT,-,TRBJ2-2,TRBV27,-
CSAREGGEAFF,TGCAGTGCTAGAGAGGGGGGTGAAGCTTTCTTT,-,TRBJ1-1,TRBV20-1,-
CASSAITGAQETQYF,TGTGCCAGCAGTGCCATAACAGGGGCTCAAGAGACCCAGTACTTC,-,TRBJ2-5,TRBV6-5,TRBD1
CASSEGPSSGANVLTF,TGCGCCAGCAGCGAGGGACCGAGCTCTGGGGCCAACGTCCTGACTTTC,-,TRBJ2-6,TRBV5-1,-
CASSIGGAETQYF,TGTGCCAGTAGTATTGGGGGGGCGGAGACCCAGTACTTC,-,TRBJ2-5,TRBV19,-
CSAYRDSAYEQYF,TGCAGCGCCTACCGGGACAGTGCTTACGAGCAGTACTTC,-,TRBJ2-7,TRBV29-1,TRBD1
CASSDSRVYTF,TGTGCCAGCAGTGACTCGCGGGTTTACACCTTC,-,TRBJ1-2,TRBV6-4,-
CATSRDPTSGRAGELFF,TGTGCCACCAGCAGAGATCCAACTAGCGGGAGGGCCGGGGAGCTGTTTTTT,-,TRBJ2-2,TRBV15,TRBD2
CASSPSNREAEAFF,TGCGCCAGCAGCCCTTCCAACAGGGAAGCCGAAGCTTTCTTT,-,TRBJ1-1,TRBV4-1,-
CASSLVVGGSYEQYF,TGTGCCAGCAGCTTAGTGGTAGGCGGGTCCTACGAGCAGTACTTC,-,TRBJ2-7,TRBV7-9,-
CASSYSFGQDYGYTF,TGTGCCAGCAGTTACTCGTTCGGACAAGACTATGGCTACACCTTC,-,TRBJ1-2,TRBV6-6,-
CASSRSSTGANVLTF,TGTGCCAGTAGTCGGTCCTCCACTGGGGCCAACGTCCTGACTTTC,-,TRBJ2-6,TRBV11-2,-
CASSRGGPNTEAFF,TGTGCCAGCAGCCGGGGGGGGCCGAACACTGAAGCTTTCTTT,-,TRBJ1-1,TRBV7-2,-
CASSYRTGDGEKLFF,TGTGCCAGCAGTTACCGGACAGGGGATGGTGAAAAACTGTTTTTT,-,TRBJ1-4,TRBV6-5,TRBD1
CASRGATASGTGSTDTQYF,TGTGCCAGCAGGGGGGCAACTGCTTCCGGGACAGGGAGCACAGATACGCAGTATTTT,-,TRBJ2-3,TRBV7-2,TRBD1
CASTVGQGGSQPQHF,TGTGCCAGCACCGTGGGACAGGGAGGTTCTCAGCCCCAGCATTTT,few,TRBJ1-5,TRBV28,TRBD1
CASSQNFGTANEKLFF,TGTGCCAGCAGCCAGAACTTCGGGACAGCTAATGAAAAACTGTTTTTT,once,TRBJ1-4,TRBV27,TRBD1
CASSLGKGNYGYTF,TGTGCCAGCAGTTTAGGGAAGGGGAACTATGGCTACACCTTC,-,TRBJ1-2,TRBV6-6,-
CASSPYSRDRAFNQPQHF,TGTGCCAGCAGCCCTTACTCCCGGGACAGGGCTTTTAATCAGCCCCAGCATTTT,once,TRBJ1-5,TRBV9,TRBD1